Ten or more counts support the clone carrying this TCR beta chain. Its matching antigen is unknown. The data originate from a study of T-cell reconstitution after alpha-beta-depleted transplantation in children. Study-level findings and limits: Approximately two months post-transplant, alpha-beta T cells reportedly originated from several hundred expanded graft clones. T-cell counts and diversity at one year following transplant were attributed mainly to newly produced T cells. It was surviving recipient T cells and thymic progenitors that gave some patients high TCRbeta diversity at day 60.

V shed 2 bases and J shed 0 bases, with 8 bases lying between them. Germline values: CDR1 MNHEY, CDR2 SVGAGI. The CDR3 sequence is 15 residues long. As it was prepared, the TCRbeta library received unique molecular identifiers. MiXCR was run by TCRdb on the PCR reads, yielding one entry per CDR3 protein. Of under 750,000 distinct CDR3 sequences listed, roughly 23% were seen once; the top ten hold around an eighth. The receptor's source is a boy younger than two who had a stem cell transplant for acute myeloid leukemia, so the T cells may come from the graft donor. Sequencing used PBMCs, mostly from graft donor cells, obtained 360 days after TCRalphabeta/CD19-depleted stem cell transplant. The chain carries TRBV6-5 and TRBJ2-1; D is possibly TRBD1 (5 bases). CDR3: CASSYGASSYNEQFF. The CDR3 nucleotides read TGTGCCAGCAGTTACGGGGCGAGCTCCTACAATGAGCAGTTCTTC.